Shown below are 25 T cell receptor beta chains from a single sample sequenced in a study of OX40 agonist ivuxolimab in advanced cancers. Assay used: immunoSEQ multiplex PCR; TCRdb lists only in-frame clones, some missing. The sample contains some 19,000 clones, about 73% of which appear only once. Sample: CD4+ or CD8+ T cells sorted from blood, taken in a trial of the OX40 agonist ivuxolimab. The source is an adult with an advanced solid tumor such as melanoma, head and neck, liver or kidney cancer.

V usage is TRBV10-3 and J usage is TRBJ2-1; the D is unclear. CDR3 length: 12 residues. V lost 3 bases and J lost 5, with 5 bases in between. Per germline, CDR1 ENHRY and CDR2 SYGVKD. The CDR3 protein is CAISDANNEQFF. CDR3 coding DNA: TGTGCCATCAGTGACGCTAACAATGAGCAGTTCTTC.

This clone was observed a single time. The V and J genes are TRBV28 and TRBJ1-4; a possible D gene is TRBD1 (6 bases). CDR1 MDHEN and CDR2 SYDVKM come from the germline V gene. The CDR3 extends over 14 amino acids. Trimming pared 3 bases from V and 7 bases from J, leaving 12 bases between. CDR3 coding DNA: TGTGCCAGCAGTTTCAGGGGCGCGAGTGAAAAACTGTTTTTT. As protein: CASSFRGASEKLFF.

The chain uses TRBV11-3 and TRBJ2-7; tentatively, D is TRBD1 (7 bases). V was trimmed by 1 base and J by 6 bases, leaving 16 bases between them. CDR3 size: 15 residues. Germline V gene lookup returns CDR1 SGHNT and CDR2 YENEEA. For the CDR3, the DNA is TGTGCCAGCAGCTTAGGCCCTTCAGGGGGAGGCGAGCAGTACTTC. This encodes CASSLGPSGGGEQYF.

The CDR3 protein is CASSGGRALSSYEQYF. CDR3 nucleotides: TGTGCCAGCAGCGGGGGGCGGGCCCTAAGCTCCTACGAGCAGTACTTC. The chain links TRBV5-5 to TRBJ2-7; either TRBD1 or TRBD2 may supply D (6 bases each). The CDR3 is made up of 16 amino acids. The germline V and J ends were trimmed by 4 bases and 0 bases, with 17 bases remaining between them. CDR1 is SGHKS and CDR2 is YYEKEE in the germline V gene (reference sequence).

The chain is built from TRBV19 and TRBJ1-2; the D is unclear. CDR3 length: 15 amino acids. The V and J ends lost 1 base and 3 bases respectively, with 12 bases between them. Germline CDR1 LNHDA, CDR2 SQIVND (reference sequence). The CDR3 sequence: CASSIGGMVDYGYTF. CDR3 DNA: TGTGCCAGTAGTATAGGAGGGATGGTGGACTATGGCTACACCTTC.

This clone was observed a few times. V usage is TRBV30 and J usage is TRBJ1-2; D gene ambiguous. Germline V gives CDR1 GTSNPN, CDR2 SVGIG (reference sequence). The CDR3 is made up of 15 amino acids. Trimming removed 1 base at V and 8 bases at J, with 20 bases between. The CDR3 protein is CAWSASSLGSGGYTF. The CDR3, as DNA: TGTGCCTGGAGTGCCTCATCACTGGGGTCTGGAGGCTACACCTTC.

V gene TRBV30 combines with J gene TRBJ1-6; D is unclear. This CDR3 contains 14 residues. With 4 bases removed from V and 6 bases from J, the gap between germline ends came to 13 bases. Germline assignment: CDR1 GTSNPN and CDR2 SVGIG (reference sequence). This CDR3 reads CAWKRVVSNSPLHF. The CDR3 bases are TGTGCCTGGAAGCGAGTTGTGAGTAATTCACCCCTCCACTTT.

The chain is built from TRBV4-2 and TRBJ1-5; TRBD1 agrees at 10 bases. The trim removed 4 bases at V and 0 bases at J, leaving 12 bases unmatched. CDR1 and CDR2 from the germline V gene are LGHNA and YNFKEQ. The CDR3 loop spans 19 amino acids. CDR3 DNA: TGTGCCAGCAGCCTCCTCGCCACCGGGACAGGGGATAGCAATCAGCCCCAGCATTTT. Encoded protein: CASSLLATGTGDSNQPQHF.

This rearrangement joins TRBV4-3 to TRBJ1-1, with 8 bases lining up with TRBD1. Germline V gene data show CDR1 as LGHNA and CDR2 as YSLEER. Trimming at V came to 1 base and at J to 6 bases, leaving 7 bases not matched to a gene. The CDR3 totals 15 residues. The CDR3: CASSQASGGLAEAFF. The CDR3 DNA is TGCGCCAGCAGCCAAGCGTCAGGGGGCCTGGCTGAAGCTTTCTTT.

The chain uses TRBV19 and TRBJ1-6; 8 bases match TRBD1. Germline V gene sequence: CDR1 LNHDA, CDR2 SQIVND (reference sequence). CDR3 size: 15 residues. V lost 4 bases and J lost 8; bases outside the gene matches: 7. The CDR3 reads CASSTRQGWDSPLHF. DNA of the CDR3: TGTGCCAGTAGTACGCGACAGGGGTGGGATTCACCCCTCCACTTT.

The V and J genes are TRBV27 and TRBJ1-2; tentatively, D is TRBD1 (5 bases). The CDR3 covers 15 residues. Germline assignment: CDR1 MNHEY and CDR2 SMNVEV (reference sequence). With 2 bases removed from V and 4 bases from J, the gap between germline ends came to 14 bases. The CDR3 bases are TGTGCCAGCAGTTTAGGACAAGGGAACCCCTATGGCTACACCTTC. The encoded protein is CASSLGQGNPYGYTF.

The J gene is TRBJ2-7, the V gene TRBV5-1; D gene ambiguous. Germline assignment: CDR1 SGHRS and CDR2 YFSETQ. The CDR3 has 13 residues. Trimming removed 3 bases at V and 4 bases at J, with 11 bases between. CDR3 loop: CASSSTRSYEQYF. The DNA of the CDR3 is TGCGCCAGCAGCTCGACACGGTCTTACGAGCAGTACTTC.

The rearrangement joins TRBV10-3 to TRBJ1-2, with a weak D call TRBD1 (6 bases). Germline CDR1 reads ENHRY; CDR2 reads SYGVKD. The CDR3 has 14 residues. V lost 6 bases to trimming and J lost 4 bases, with 15 bases between them. The CDR3 nucleotides are TGTGCCATCAGACAGGGAATGCCTCTCTATGGCTACACCTTC. This sequence encodes CAIRQGMPLYGYTF.

The chain recombines TRBV5-5 with TRBJ1-2, with unresolved D. Germline-derived CDR1 and CDR2 are SGHKS and YYEKEE (reference sequence). This CDR3 spans 13 amino acids. V lost 6 bases and J 0 bases, leaving 9 bases between the germline ends. This CDR3 reads CASNLEANYGYTF. CDR3 in DNA: TGTGCCAGCAACCTAGAAGCTAACTATGGCTACACCTTC.

This clone occurred once. The chain recombines TRBV5-6 with TRBJ2-7, with 9 bases matching TRBD1. V was clipped by 4 bases and J by 6 bases; unmatched bases: 8. This CDR3 region has 14 residues. Germline V gene sequence: CDR1 SGHDT, CDR2 YYEEEE. This CDR3 is CASSLGQGSGEQYF. In DNA form, the CDR3 reads TGTGCCAGCAGCCTGGGACAGGGATCGGGCGAGCAGTACTTC.

The V gene is TRBV5-1, the J gene TRBJ1-2; D ambiguous. CDR1 and CDR2 from the germline V gene are SGHRS and YFSETQ. CDR3 length: 15 amino acids. The ends were cut back, 0 bases at V and 0 bases at J, with 9 bases in the middle. CDR3 DNA: TGCGCCAGCAGCTTGGAATTCGGAACTAACTATGGCTACACCTTC. This gives the protein CASSLEFGTNYGYTF. The variable domain in full, completed from reference TRBV5-1 and TRBJ1-2, reads KAGVTQTPRYLIKTRGQQVTLSCSPISGHRSVSWYQQTPGQGLQFLFEYFSETQRNKGNFPGRFSGRQFSNSRSEMNVSTLELGDSALYLCASSLEFGTNYGYTFGSGTRLTVV.

The chain carries TRBV27 and TRBJ2-5; possible D gene TRBD2, 5 bases. The CDR3 spans 13 residues. Germline V lookup: CDR1 MNHEY, CDR2 SMNVEV (reference sequence). V lost 6 bases, J lost 3 bases, and 11 bases lay in between. CDR3: CASSRKREETQYF. CDR3 DNA: TGTGCCAGCAGCCGAAAGAGGGAAGAGACCCAGTACTTC.

The chain has TRBV5-4 and TRBJ1-2; D is undetermined. Germline CDR1 SGHNT, CDR2 YYREEE (reference sequence). V gave up 1 base and J gave up 2 bases, with 12 bases separating them. CDR3 size: 15 residues. The CDR3 nucleotides read TGTGCCAGCAGCTTGAGGACCAGAGGGAACTATGGCTACACCTTC. Translation: CASSLRTRGNYGYTF.

This chain joins TRBV27 and TRBJ1-1; no reliable D call. Germline values: CDR1 MNHEY, CDR2 SMNVEV (reference sequence). CDR3 length equals 14 residues. Trimming pared 5 bases from V and 3 bases from J, leaving 13 bases between. The CDR3 DNA follows: TGTGCCAGCAGTACTTACGGGAGGCACACTGAAGCTTTCTTT. As protein: CASSTYGRHTEAFF.

The gene calls are TRBV7-2 and TRBJ2-1, with D unresolved. The length of the CDR3 is 15 residues. Germline V lookup: CDR1 SGHTA, CDR2 FQGNSA. V lost 1 base and J lost 4, with 11 bases in between. CDR3 DNA sequence: TGTGCCAGCAGCTTAGGGGTCGGCCCTTACAATGAGCAGTTCTTC. Protein sequence: CASSLGVGPYNEQFF.

This rearrangement joins TRBV11-3 to TRBJ2-3; 10 bases map to TRBD2. The length of the CDR3 is 16 residues. The ends lost 1 base at V and 4 bases at J; junction bases unmatched: 5. Germline V gene sequence: CDR1 SGHNT, CDR2 YENEEA. CDR3 coding DNA: TGTGCCAGCAGCTTAGTAAGGCTAGCGGGAGCAGATACGCAGTATTTT. This codes for CASSLVRLAGADTQYF.

This clone was counted once. V gene TRBV28 combines with J gene TRBJ1-6; possibly TRBD1 for D (6 bases). CDR1 and CDR2 from the germline V gene are MDHEN and SYDVKM. Trimming cost V 2 bases and J 9 bases, with 14 bases left between them. This CDR3 has 15 residues. In nucleotides, the CDR3 is TGTGCCAGCAGTTTAGCGGGCAGGGGCTCTTCACCCCTCCACTTT. It translates to CASSLAGRGSSPLHF.

The chain is built from TRBV19 and TRBJ2-1; D unresolved. The V end lost 2 bases, the J end lost 10 bases, and 18 bases lay between the germline ends. This CDR3 contains 15 residues. From germline, CDR1 is LNHDA and CDR2 SQIVND (reference sequence). CDR3 bases: TGTGCCAGTAGTATATCTCGTGGGCCCCGGTTGGAGCAGTTCTTC. Residues: CASSISRGPRLEQFF.

The rearrangement links TRBV30 to TRBJ1-1; 7 bases agree with TRBD1. The CDR3 covers 16 residues. From germline, CDR1 is GTSNPN and CDR2 SVGIG (reference sequence). The V segment lost 4 bases and the J segment 4 bases; nucleotides outside the gene matches: 15. The CDR3 loop reads CAWINPGQLFSTEAFF. The CDR3 DNA reads as TGTGCCTGGATTAATCCGGGACAGTTGTTCTCCACTGAAGCTTTCTTT.

The table lists this clone with a count of one. V is TRBV30 and J is TRBJ2-7, with a possible D match to TRBD1 (6 bases). The CDR3 totals 20 residues. Trimming shortened V by 2 bases and J by 0 bases, and 29 bases separated the two germline ends. The V gene's germline CDR1 is GTSNPN and CDR2 SVGIG (reference sequence). In nucleotides, the CDR3 is TGTGCCTGGAGTAAATTTATCGTTGCAGGGGCCATTGTAAGCTCCTACGAGCAGTACTTC. Amino acid sequence: CAWSKFIVAGAIVSSYEQYF. Variable domain in full (rest from reference TRBV30 and TRBJ2-7): SQTIHQWPATLVQPVGSPLSLECTVEGTSNPNLYWYRQAAGRGLQLLFYSVGIGQISSEVPQNLSASRPQDRQFILSSKKLLLSDSGFYLCAWSKFIVAGAIVSSYEQYFGPGTRLTVT.